One and the same sample provided the 19 T cell receptor beta chains below, sequenced in a study of blood T cells in healthy people across ages. Primers used in a second PCR of about 7 to 12 cycles were a sample-barcoded 5' primer and a J-beta primer mix. Via MiXCR, TCRdb re-called the 5' RACE reads, giving one row per CDR3 protein. The sample includes hundreds of thousands of distinct CDR3 sequences, 58% of them seen just once. Input material: blood. These receptors came from a young man in good health.

This chain uses TRBV27 with TRBJ1-2; tentatively, D is TRBD1 (5 bases). There are 15 residues in the CDR3. With 1 base removed from V and 8 bases from J, the gap between germline ends came to 17 bases. The V gene's germline CDR1 is MNHEY and CDR2 SMNVEV (reference sequence). The CDR3 region has the DNA TGTGCCAGCAGTTTATGGGGGACCCCCAAGAGCGGCTACACCTTC. Protein sequence: CASSLWGTPKSGYTF.

This chain connects TRBV7-3 to TRBJ1-6, with a weak D call TRBD1 (5 bases). Germline CDR1 is SGHTA and CDR2 is FQGTGA. This CDR3 is built from 16 residues. V was trimmed by 5 bases and J by 7 bases, leaving 18 bases between them. The CDR3 bases are TGTGCCAGCAGCCTGACCGGGCAGGGCCCGAATTCACCCCTCCACTTT. Translated: CASSLTGQGPNSPLHF.

This clonotype was recorded a few times. V gene TRBV20-1 combines with J gene TRBJ1-2; TRBD1 might be the D (5 bases). Trimming removed 5 bases from V and 3 bases from J, with 13 bases in between. The CDR3 totals 13 residues. From germline, CDR1 is DFQATT and CDR2 SNEGSKA (reference sequence). As DNA, the CDR3 is TGCAGTGCTCGTCCGGGGGGGGACTATGGCTACACCTTC. Protein product: CSARPGGDYGYTF.

This clonotype was seen a handful of times. The chain uses TRBV6-5 and TRBJ2-3, with 9 bases matching TRBD1. Germline-derived CDR1 and CDR2 are MNHEY and SVGAGI. The CDR3 consists of 16 residues. Losses at the gene ends were 2 bases for V and 4 bases for J; bases not matched to a gene: 7. The CDR3: CASSYLGTGYADTQYF. For the CDR3, the DNA is TGTGCCAGCAGTTACCTCGGGACAGGGTATGCAGATACGCAGTATTTT.

The CDR3 loop reads CSASRGGDRALIETQYF. CDR3 DNA sequence: TGCAGTGCTAGTAGGGGCGGGGACAGGGCGCTGATCGAGACCCAGTACTTC. The V gene is TRBV20-1, the J gene TRBJ2-7; 9 positions match TRBD1. The J call may be mistaken, given a closer DNA end match to TRBJ2-5. CDR3 length: 17 amino acids. Germline V CDR1 and CDR2: DFQATT, SNEGSKA (reference sequence).

The V call is TRBV29-1, the J call TRBJ2-7; the D is unclear. This CDR3 has 13 residues. From germline, CDR1 is SQVTM and CDR2 ANQGSEA. V lost 3 bases and J 1 base, leaving 10 bases between the germline ends. The CDR3: CSVDPWSSYEQYF. The CDR3 DNA is TGCAGCGTTGACCCATGGAGTTCCTACGAGCAGTACTTC.

In its sample, this clonotype was seen many times. The V gene is TRBV28, the J gene TRBJ2-5; 14 bases are a match to TRBD2. Germline V gives CDR1 MDHEN, CDR2 SYDVKM. Germline trimming cut 3 bases from V and 2 bases from J; bases unmatched to any gene: 5. This CDR3 contains 17 residues. The DNA of the CDR3 is TGTGCCAGCAGTTTGGCGGGACTAGCGGGAGTTCAAGAGACCCAGTACTTC. Translating it yields CASSLAGLAGVQETQYF.

The chain is built from TRBV20-1 and TRBJ2-5, with D possibly matching TRBD1 (5 bases). The CDR3 spans 13 residues. In germline, CDR1 is DFQATT, CDR2 SNEGSKA (reference sequence). V dropped 3 bases and J dropped 10 bases, with 18 bases sitting between them. CDR3 nucleotides: TGCAGTGCTAGTTACAGCCAGCCAGGGAACCAGTACTTC. Its translation is CSASYSQPGNQYF.

The gene calls are TRBV20-1 and TRBJ2-7, with D possibly matching TRBD1 (6 bases). Between the trimmed V and J ends, which lost 6 bases and 4 bases, there was a span of 19 bases. The V gene's germline CDR1 is DFQATT and CDR2 SNEGSKA (reference sequence). The length of the CDR3 is 14 residues. In DNA form, the CDR3 reads TGCAGTGCAACGCGCACAGGGAACCCATACGAGCAGTACTTC. Protein product: CSATRTGNPYEQYF.

The V gene is TRBV4-2, the J gene TRBJ2-2; 7 nucleotides align to TRBD2. Looked up from germline, CDR1 is LGHNA and CDR2 is YNFKEQ. V was pared by 4 bases and J by 5 bases, with 4 bases of the junction left unmatched. CDR3 length: 14 amino acids. The CDR3, as DNA: TGTGCCAGCAGCCTCGAAGCGGGGACCGGGGAGCTGTTTTTT. It is translated as CASSLEAGTGELFF.

Regarding this clonotype: One end of the junction varies from germline; a read error may be responsible. The V call is TRBV12-3 or TRBV12-4, the J call TRBJ1-1; D perhaps matches TRBD1 (5 bases). This CDR3 has 13 amino acids. DNA of the CDR3: TGTGCCAGCAGCTTAGGGGTAGTCTCTGGAGCTTTCTTT. Translating gives CASSLGVVSGAFF.

The chain links TRBV20-1 to TRBJ2-1, with D possibly being TRBD2 (6 bases). The CDR3 spans 14 residues. Germline values: CDR1 DFQATT, CDR2 SNEGSKA (reference sequence). Deletions cut 1 base from V and 12 bases from J, with 19 bases between. In DNA form, the CDR3 reads TGCAGTGCTAGAGCGCGGGACCGGGTCCTCGGGCAGTTCTTC. This sequence encodes CSARARDRVLGQFF.

CDR3 nucleotides: TGTGCCATCAGTGGTCCCGGGGGCTGCGAGCAGTACTTC. This codes for CAISGPGGCEQYF. The V and J genes are TRBV10-3 and TRBJ2-7; either TRBD1 or TRBD2 may fit D (6 bases each). V was pared by 4 bases and J by 6 bases, with 13 bases between. This CDR3 is 13 amino acids long. CDR1 and CDR2 (germline): ENHRY, SYGVKD.

This clonotype was seen only once. This chain uses TRBV15 with TRBJ2-1, with 7 bases matching TRBD1. Gene TRBJ2-7 matches the end of the DNA better, so the J call may be wrong. CDR1 and CDR2 from the germline V gene are LNHNV and YYDKDF (reference sequence). CDR3 length equals 16 residues. CDR3: CATSRTTGVSYNEQYF. The CDR3 nucleotides are TGTGCCACCAGCAGGACTACAGGGGTGAGTTACAATGAGCAGTACTTC.

This clonotype was observed at least ten times. The gene calls are TRBV7-6 and TRBJ1-4; tentatively, D is TRBD1 (5 bases). CDR1 and CDR2 (germline): SGHVS, FNYEAQ. The V end lost 6 bases, the J end lost 8 bases, and 16 bases lay between the germline ends. The CDR3 runs to 14 residues. The CDR3 protein is CASRPGTGGEKLFF. The CDR3 DNA sequence: TGTGCCAGCAGACCCGGGACTGGAGGAGAAAAACTGTTTTTT.

Only a few counts were recorded for this clonotype. The rearrangement uses TRBV20-1 and TRBJ2-2; no clear D. This CDR3 contains 12 residues. V was clipped by 7 bases and J by 2 bases, with 8 bases between them. The germline gives CDR1 DFQATT, CDR2 SNEGSKA (reference sequence). The CDR3 spells CSGRSNTGELFF. The CDR3, as DNA: TGCAGTGGGCGCAGTAACACCGGGGAGCTGTTTTTT.

This chain's CDR3 is CASSLGMEGPIYEQYF. CDR3 sequence (DNA): TGTGCCAGCAGCTTAGGAATGGAGGGCCCTATCTACGAGCAGTACTTC. This rearrangement joins TRBV7-2 to TRBJ2-4; a weak D match, TRBD2 (6 bases). The J call is doubtful: the DNA matches TRBJ2-7 better. Germline lookup yields CDR1 SGHTA and CDR2 FQGNSA. This CDR3 comprises 16 residues.

This clonotype showed up just a few times. This rearrangement joins TRBV20-1 to TRBJ2-5; unclear D gene. The V gene lost 5 bases and the J gene lost 5 bases, with 15 bases spanning the gap. Germline V gives CDR1 DFQATT, CDR2 SNEGSKA (reference sequence). This CDR3 region has 13 residues. The CDR3 DNA sequence: TGCAGTGCTCCACTAATCCTAGGGGAGACCCAGTACTTC. Its translation is CSAPLILGETQYF.

This chain connects TRBV28 to TRBJ2-4, with a weak D call TRBD1 (6 bases). The J call is doubtful: the DNA matches TRBJ2-7 better. The CDR3 length is 13 residues. In germline, CDR1 is MDHEN, CDR2 SYDVKM. The CDR3 coding sequence is TGTGCCAGCAGTTTGGGCAGGGGCCACGAGCAGTACTTC. It yields the protein CASSLGRGHEQYF.